The clone carrying this T cell receptor (beta chain) was counted between two and nine times. Its matching antigen is unknown. The data were taken from a study of beta chain features in type 1 diabetes. Study findings and constraints: Healthy donors had naive, central memory and Treg TCRB repertoires that appeared less similar than those seen among patients. Whether TCRB rearrangement is influenced by HLA type went unresolved here. Individuals with type 1 diabetes displayed fewer insertions and more deletions at VDJ junctions. There was a moderate but significant shortening of TCRB CDR3s in all four CD4+ subsets of Type 1 diabetes patients.

With 5 bases clipped from V and 0 bases from J, the junction kept 5 bases outside the gene matches. This CDR3 comprises 15 residues. Per the germline V gene, CDR1 is SEHNR and CDR2 is FQNEAQ (reference sequence). Sequencing targeted expressed TCRB transcripts, as all isolated RNA had been reverse transcribed. Sequenced by immunoSEQ multiplex PCR; TCRdb stores in-frame clones only, minus some. The sample records under 250,000 clones, 11% to 15% being singletons. The receptor was isolated from a young man with type 1 diabetes. The sample comprised naive CD4+ T cells from blood. The chain carries TRBV7-9 and TRBJ2-3; 7 positions agree with TRBD2. CDR3: CASSLGLDSTDTQYF. CDR3 in DNA: TGTGCCAGCAGCCTCGGACTAGACAGCACAGATACGCAGTATTTT.